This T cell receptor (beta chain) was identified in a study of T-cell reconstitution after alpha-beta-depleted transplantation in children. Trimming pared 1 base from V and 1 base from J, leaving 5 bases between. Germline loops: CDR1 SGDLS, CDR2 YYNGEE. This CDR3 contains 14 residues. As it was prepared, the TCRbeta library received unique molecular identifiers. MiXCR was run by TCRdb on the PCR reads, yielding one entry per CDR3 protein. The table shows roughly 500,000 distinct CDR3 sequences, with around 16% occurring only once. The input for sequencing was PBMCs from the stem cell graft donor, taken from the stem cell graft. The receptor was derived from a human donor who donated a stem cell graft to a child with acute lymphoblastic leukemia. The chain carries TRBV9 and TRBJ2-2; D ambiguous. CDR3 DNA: TGTGCCAGCAGCGTACCCCTGAACACCGGGGAGCTGTTTTTT. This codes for CASSVPLNTGELFF.